The entry below gives a single TCR beta chain sequence along with its context. Its antigen is still unknown. These data belong to a study of T cells in localized non-small cell lung cancer. Germline assignment: CDR1 SEHNR and CDR2 FQNEAQ (reference sequence). CDR3 length: 15 residues. V lost 2 bases and J 4 bases, leaving 12 bases between the germline ends. The study's findings and limits: Heterogeneity stays possible, as sequencing covered only one tumor region. A median of approximately 54 clones ranked among the top 100 in tumor appeared in adjacent lung. Clonality of T cells reached its maximum in uninvolved adjacent lung, surpassing tumor.

Sequenced by immunoSEQ multiplex PCR; TCRdb stores in-frame clones only, minus some. The sample has 30,000 or so clones, 88% seen once; the top ten hold 10% to 15%. Source: peripheral blood, taken before any cancer treatment. This receptor was identified in a female donor over 55 with stage III squamous cell lung carcinoma. The genes are TRBV7-9 and TRBJ2-1; D call uncertain. CDR3 nucleotide sequence: TGTGCCAGCAGCTTACCCGGAGCCCTATACAATGAGCAGTTCTTC. Translation gives CASSLPGALYNEQFF.